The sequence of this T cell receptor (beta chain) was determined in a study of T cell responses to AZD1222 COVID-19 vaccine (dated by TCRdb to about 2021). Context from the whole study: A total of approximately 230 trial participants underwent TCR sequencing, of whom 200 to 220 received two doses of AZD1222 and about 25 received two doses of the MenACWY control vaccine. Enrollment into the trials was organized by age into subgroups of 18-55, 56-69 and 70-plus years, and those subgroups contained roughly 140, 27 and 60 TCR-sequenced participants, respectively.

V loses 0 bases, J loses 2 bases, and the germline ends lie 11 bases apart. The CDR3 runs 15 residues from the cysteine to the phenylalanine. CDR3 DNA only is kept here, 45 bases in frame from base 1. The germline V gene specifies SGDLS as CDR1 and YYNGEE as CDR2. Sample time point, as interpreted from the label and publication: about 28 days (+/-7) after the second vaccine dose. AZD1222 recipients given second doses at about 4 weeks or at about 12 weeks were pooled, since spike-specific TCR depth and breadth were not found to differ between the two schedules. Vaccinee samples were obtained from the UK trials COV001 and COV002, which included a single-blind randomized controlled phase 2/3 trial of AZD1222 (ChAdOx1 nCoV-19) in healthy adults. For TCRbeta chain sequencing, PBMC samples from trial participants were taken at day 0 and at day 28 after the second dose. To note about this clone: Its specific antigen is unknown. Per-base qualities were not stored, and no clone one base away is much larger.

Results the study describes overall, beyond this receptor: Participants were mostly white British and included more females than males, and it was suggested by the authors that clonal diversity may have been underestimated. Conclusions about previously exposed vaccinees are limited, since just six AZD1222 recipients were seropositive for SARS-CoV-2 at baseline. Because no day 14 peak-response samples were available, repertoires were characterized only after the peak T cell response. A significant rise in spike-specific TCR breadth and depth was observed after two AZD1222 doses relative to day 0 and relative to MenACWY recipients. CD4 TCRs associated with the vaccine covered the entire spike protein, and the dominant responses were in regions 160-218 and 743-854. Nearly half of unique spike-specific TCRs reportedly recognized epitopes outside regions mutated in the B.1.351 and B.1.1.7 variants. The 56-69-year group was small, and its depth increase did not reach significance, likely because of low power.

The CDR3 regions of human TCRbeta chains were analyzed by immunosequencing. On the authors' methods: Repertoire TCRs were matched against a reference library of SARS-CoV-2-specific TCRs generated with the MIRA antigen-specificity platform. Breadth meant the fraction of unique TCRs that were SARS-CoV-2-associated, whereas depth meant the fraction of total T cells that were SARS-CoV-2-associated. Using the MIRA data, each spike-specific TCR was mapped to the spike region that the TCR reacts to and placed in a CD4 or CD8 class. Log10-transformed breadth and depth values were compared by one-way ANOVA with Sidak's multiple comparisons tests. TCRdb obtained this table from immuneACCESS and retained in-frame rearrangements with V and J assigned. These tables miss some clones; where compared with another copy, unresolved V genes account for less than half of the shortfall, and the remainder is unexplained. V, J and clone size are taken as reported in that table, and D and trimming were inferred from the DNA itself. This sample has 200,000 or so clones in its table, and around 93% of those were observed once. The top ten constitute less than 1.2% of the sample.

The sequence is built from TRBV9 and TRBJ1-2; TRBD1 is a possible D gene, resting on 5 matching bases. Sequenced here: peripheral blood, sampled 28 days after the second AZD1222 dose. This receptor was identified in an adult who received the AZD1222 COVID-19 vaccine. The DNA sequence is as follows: TGTGCCAGCAGCGTAGGGGGCAAGCTGAACTATGGCTACACCTTC. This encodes CASSVGGKLNYGYTF.